The rows below give T cell receptor beta chains drawn from one sample of a study of cytomegalovirus exposure and HLA in healthy donors. TCRdb's copy holds only in-frame clones and misses some; the assay was immunoSEQ multiplex PCR. The table lists 100,000 to 150,000 clones, 75% to 85% of them singletons. Sequenced material: PBMCs. These receptors originate from a man aged 25-45 years in good health and CMV-seronegative. Each CDR3 is given with its conserved first and last residue. Fields, in order: CDR3 length, V gene, J gene, clone size, D gene, CDR3 DNA, CDR3 protein. D genes are given only for firm matches. Clone size is given for some rows only: seen once, a few or many times, or a class if the clone is expanded.

length: 15; V: TRBV11-2; J: TRBJ1-5; size: once; D: -; DNA: TGTGCCAGCAGCTTAGCAGGGAAGAGCAATCAGCCCCAGCATTTT; CDR3: CASSLAGKSNQPQHF
length: 16; V: TRBV27; J: TRBJ2-1; size: -; D: TRBD2; DNA: TGTGCCAGCAGTTGGGACTACCAGAGCTCCTACAATGAGCAGTTCTTC; CDR3: CASSWDYQSSYNEQFF
length: 16; V: TRBV4-1; J: TRBJ1-5; size: -; D: -; DNA: TGCGCCAGCAGCCAAGCTCCCCAGCGGGGCAATCAGCCCCAGAATTTT; CDR3: CASSQAPQRGNQPQNF
length: 14; V: TRBV18; J: TRBJ1-4; size: once; D: TRBD1; DNA: TGTGCCAGCTCACGCGGGGACAGAAATGAAAAACTGTTTTTT; CDR3: CASSRGDRNEKLFF
length: 14; V: TRBV7-2; J: TRBJ2-7; size: -; D: -; DNA: TGTGCCAGCAGCTTAACCGGAGGTCCTCGCGAGCAGTACTTC; CDR3: CASSLTGGPREQYF
length: 13; V: TRBV9; J: TRBJ2-7; size: -; D: -; DNA: TGTGCCAGCAGCACGGGATCAGTCTACGAGCAGTACTTC; CDR3: CASSTGSVYEQYF
length: 14; V: TRBV29-1; J: TRBJ2-3; size: -; D: -; DNA: TGCAGCGTCTCGGACAGTTCTAGCACAGATACGCAGTATTTT; CDR3: CSVSDSSSTDTQYF
length: 14; V: TRBV6-5; J: TRBJ2-7; size: -; D: TRBD1; DNA: TGTGCCAGCAGAGCGGACAGGACCACCTACGAGCAGTACTTC; CDR3: CASRADRTTYEQYF
length: 18; V: TRBV5-4; J: TRBJ2-5; size: -; D: TRBD2; DNA: TGTGCCAGCAGCAACCCCGGCGGGCTAGCGGACTACCAAGAGACCCAGTACTTC; CDR3: CASSNPGGLADYQETQYF
length: 14; V: TRBV5-1; J: TRBJ2-7; size: -; D: TRBD2; DNA: TGCGCCAGCAGCTCGGGACTAGTAGCCCACGAGCAGTACTTC; CDR3: CASSSGLVAHEQYF
length: 15; V: TRBV2; J: TRBJ2-1; size: -; D: -; DNA: TGTGCCAGCAGTGAAACTAGGAGCTCCTACAATGAGCAGTTCTTC; CDR3: CASSETRSSYNEQFF
length: 14; V: TRBV11-2; J: TRBJ2-7; size: -; D: TRBD1; DNA: TGTGCCAGCTCTACAACGGGACAGGGCTACGAGCAGTACTTC; CDR3: CASSTTGQGYEQYF
length: 16; V: TRBV4-1; J: TRBJ2-5; size: -; D: TRBD2; DNA: TGCGCCAGCAGCCAAGGGACGGGGGGGAGTGGAGAGACCCAGTACTTC; CDR3: CASSQGTGGSGETQYF
length: 13; V: TRBV9; J: TRBJ2-1; size: -; D: -; DNA: TGTGCCAGCAGCGTAGACTACCACAATGAGCAGTTCTTC; CDR3: CASSVDYHNEQFF
length: 17; V: TRBV10-3; J: TRBJ2-7; size: -; D: TRBD1; DNA: TGTGCCATCAGTGAGAGTTTGGGGGGACAGGGTTTCTACGAGCAGTACTTC; CDR3: CAISESLGGQGFYEQYF
length: 14; V: TRBV29-1; J: TRBJ1-1; size: -; D: -; DNA: TGCAGCGTTCCGGACAGAACCTTGAACACTGAAGCTTTCTTT; CDR3: CSVPDRTLNTEAFF
length: 15; V: TRBV28; J: TRBJ1-5; size: few; D: TRBD1; DNA: TGTGCCAGCAGCGGAACCGGGACAGGGGATCAGCCCCAGCATTTT; CDR3: CASSGTGTGDQPQHF
length: 14; V: TRBV5-1; J: TRBJ1-1; size: -; D: TRBD1; DNA: TGCGCCAGCAGCGTGGGACAGGGGGACACTGAAGCTTTCTTT; CDR3: CASSVGQGDTEAFF
length: 16; V: TRBV19; J: TRBJ2-3; size: -; D: -; DNA: TGTGCCAGTAGTATAGATCTAGCCCCAAGCACAGATACGCAGTATTTT; CDR3: CASSIDLAPSTDTQYF
length: 14; V: TRBV4-3; J: TRBJ2-1; size: -; D: -; DNA: TGCGCCAGCAGCCAGGGGAGATTCGACAATGAGCAGTTCTTC; CDR3: CASSQGRFDNEQFF
length: 12; V: TRBV7-9; J: TRBJ1-1; size: -; D: -; DNA: TGTGCCAGCAGCCCCCTATACCCTGAAGCTTTCTTT; CDR3: CASSPLYPEAFF
length: 16; V: TRBV29-1; J: TRBJ2-7; size: -; D: -; DNA: TGCAGCGTTGAAGTGGCCCCATTTTCTATCGGGGGCGAGCAGTACTTC; CDR3: CSVEVAPFSIGGEQYF
length: 15; V: TRBV11-2; J: TRBJ2-1; size: -; D: TRBD2; DNA: TGTGCCAGCAGCTCACCGGGACTAGCGAAATATGAGCAGTTCTTC; CDR3: CASSSPGLAKYEQFF
length: 13; V: TRBV27; J: TRBJ1-2; size: -; D: -; DNA: TGTGCCAGCAAGGTTGGAGAATTTTATGGCTACACCTTC; CDR3: CASKVGEFYGYTF
length: 19; V: TRBV27; J: TRBJ2-7; size: -; D: -; DNA: TGTGCCAGCAGTTTATCATTAGCGACCGCAATATCCCCCAAATACGAGCAGTACTTC; CDR3: CASSLSLATAISPKYEQYF
length: 13; V: TRBV4-3; J: TRBJ2-3; size: -; D: -; DNA: TGCGCCAGCAGCCAAGTAATCACAGATACGCAGTATTTT; CDR3: CASSQVITDTQYF
length: 15; V: TRBV11-2; J: TRBJ2-7; size: -; D: -; DNA: TGTGCCAGCAGCTACCCCGTTGGCGGCTTGCCGGAGCAGTACTTC; CDR3: CASSYPVGGLPEQYF
length: 16; V: TRBV11-2; J: TRBJ2-1; size: -; D: TRBD2; DNA: TGTGCCAGCAGACCCCGGGGAGGGGCCTCCTACAATGAGCAGTTCTTC; CDR3: CASRPRGGASYNEQFF